A single T cell receptor (beta chain) is shown here with its context. This specimen belongs to a study of T cells in Graves' hyperthyroidism and ophthalmopathy. RNA transcripts yielded amplified TCR beta CDR3 regions. RT-PCR in the first round (using the HTBI primer set) targeted the TCR CDR3. MiXCR, run by TCRdb on the multiplex PCR reads, gives a single entry per CDR3 protein. The profile shows almost 500,000 distinct CDR3 sequences, about 20% of them singletons. This CDR3 contains 16 residues. Germline CDR1 SGHNT, CDR2 YYREEE (reference sequence). V trimming: 0 bases; J trimming: 3 bases; junction bases outside the gene matches: 5.

This clonotype originated in a woman in her seventies with Graves' ophthalmopathy. The chain couples TRBV5-4 to TRBJ2-1, with 8 bases that match TRBD2. Sequencing was performed on blood. CDR3 region: CASSLGAGVFYNEQFF. The CDR3 DNA sequence: TGTGCCAGCAGCTTGGGAGCGGGAGTTTTCTACAATGAGCAGTTCTTC.